This TCR beta chain was captured in a study of blood T cells in healthy people across ages. A second PCR, run for roughly 7 to 11 cycles, used a sample-barcoded 5' primer plus a J-beta primer mix. A single record per CDR3 protein comes from TCRdb applying MiXCR to the 5' RACE reads. The table includes over 1,500,000 distinct CDR3 sequences, 49% detected once. The CDR3 totals 16 residues. V lost 5 bases, J lost 0 bases, and 7 bases stayed unmatched. Germline CDR1 and CDR2: SGHTA and FQGNSA. The TCR sequence derives from a woman aged 40 to 50 in good health. This sequence joins TRBV7-2 and TRBJ1-2; 9 nucleotides agree with TRBD1. Sequenced: blood. The CDR3 DNA is TGTGCCAGCAGCCCCGGGACAGGGCATACTAACTATGGCTACACCTTC. Residues: CASSPGTGHTNYGYTF.